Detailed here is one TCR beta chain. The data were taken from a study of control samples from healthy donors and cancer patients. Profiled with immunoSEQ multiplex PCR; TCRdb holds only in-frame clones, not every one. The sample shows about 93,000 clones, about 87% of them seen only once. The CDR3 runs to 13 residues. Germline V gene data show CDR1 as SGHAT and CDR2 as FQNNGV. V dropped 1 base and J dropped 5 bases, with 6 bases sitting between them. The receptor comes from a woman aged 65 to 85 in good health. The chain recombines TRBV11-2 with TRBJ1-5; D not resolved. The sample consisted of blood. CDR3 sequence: CASSLVGDQPQHF. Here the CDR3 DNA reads TGTGCCAGCAGCTTAGTTGGGGATCAGCCCCAGCATTTT. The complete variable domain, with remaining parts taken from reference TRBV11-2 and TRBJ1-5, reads EAGVAQSPRYKIIEKRQSVAFWCNPISGHATLYWYQQILGQGPKLLIQFQNNGVVDDSQLPKDRFSAERLKGVDSTLKIQPAKLEDSAVYLCASSLVGDQPQHFGDGTRLSIL.